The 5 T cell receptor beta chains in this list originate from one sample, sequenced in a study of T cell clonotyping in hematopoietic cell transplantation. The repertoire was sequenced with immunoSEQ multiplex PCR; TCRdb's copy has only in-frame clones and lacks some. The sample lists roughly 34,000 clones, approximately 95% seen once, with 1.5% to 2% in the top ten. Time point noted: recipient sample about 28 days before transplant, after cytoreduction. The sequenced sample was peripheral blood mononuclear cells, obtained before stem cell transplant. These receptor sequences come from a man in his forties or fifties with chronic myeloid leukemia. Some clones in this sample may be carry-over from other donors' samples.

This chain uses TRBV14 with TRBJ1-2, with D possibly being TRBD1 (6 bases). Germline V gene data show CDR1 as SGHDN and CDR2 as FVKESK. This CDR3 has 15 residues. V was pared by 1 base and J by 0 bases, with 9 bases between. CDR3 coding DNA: TGTGCCAGCAGCCAAGCAGGGGTATCTAACTATGGCTACACCTTC. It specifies CASSQAGVSNYGYTF.

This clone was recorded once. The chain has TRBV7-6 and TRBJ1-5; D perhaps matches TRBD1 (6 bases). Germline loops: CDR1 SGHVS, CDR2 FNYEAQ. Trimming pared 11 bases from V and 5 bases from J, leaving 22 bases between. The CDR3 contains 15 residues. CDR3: CALNRAPYQDQPQHF. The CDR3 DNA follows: TGTGCCCTAAACAGGGCCCCATATCAGGATCAGCCCCAGCATTTT.

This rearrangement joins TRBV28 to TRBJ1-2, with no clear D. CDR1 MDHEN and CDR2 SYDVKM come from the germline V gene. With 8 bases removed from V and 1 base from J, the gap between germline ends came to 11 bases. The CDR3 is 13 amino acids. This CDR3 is CASLDWVNYGYTF. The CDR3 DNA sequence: TGTGCCAGCCTAGATTGGGTTAACTATGGCTACACCTTC.

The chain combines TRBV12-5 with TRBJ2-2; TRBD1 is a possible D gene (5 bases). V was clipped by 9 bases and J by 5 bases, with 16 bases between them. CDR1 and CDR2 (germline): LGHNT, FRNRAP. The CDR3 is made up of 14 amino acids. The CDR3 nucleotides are TGTGCTAGCACTGGCGCAGGGCGGACCGGGGAGCTGTTTTTT. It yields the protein CASTGAGRTGELFF.

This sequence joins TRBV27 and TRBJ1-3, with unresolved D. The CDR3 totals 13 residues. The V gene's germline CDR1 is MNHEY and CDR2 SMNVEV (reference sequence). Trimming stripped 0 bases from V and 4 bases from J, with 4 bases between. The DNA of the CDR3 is TGTGCCAGCAGTTTATCGAGGGGAAACACCATATATTTT. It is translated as CASSLSRGNTIYF.